The 19 T cell receptor beta chains below all came from one sample that was sequenced in a study of blood T cell repertoires in COVID-19. The protocol was immunoSEQ multiplex PCR, while the TCRdb copy is restricted to in-frame clones and leaves out a portion. The sample yields about 53,000 clones, around 80% seen once. The sequenced sample consisted of peripheral blood. The origin of the receptors is a human donor in a cohort sampled during active COVID-19.

The chain has TRBV7-8 and TRBJ2-3; D may be TRBD2 (6 bases). The germline V and J ends were trimmed by 5 bases and 8 bases, with 20 bases remaining between them. Germline-derived CDR1 and CDR2 are SGHVS and FQNEAQ. The CDR3 covers 15 residues. The CDR3 DNA is TGTGCCAGCAGCCTCGCCGGGAGTCAAAGGGGTACGCAGTATTTT. This sequence encodes CASSLAGSQRGTQYF.

The genes are TRBV5-1 and TRBJ1-6, with D hard to call. Trimming stripped 2 bases from V and 7 bases from J, with 10 bases between. There are 14 residues in the CDR3. Per germline, CDR1 SGHRS and CDR2 YFSETQ. The CDR3 DNA sequence: TGCGCCAGCAGCTTAACCGGGGAGAATTCACCCCTCCACTTT. It is translated as CASSLTGENSPLHF.

The genes are TRBV28 and TRBJ2-4; D remains ambiguous. The CDR3 runs 13 residues. CDR1 and CDR2 (germline): MDHEN, SYDVKM. The V end lost 3 bases, the J end lost 7 bases, and 10 bases lay between the germline ends. DNA for the CDR3: TGTGCCAGCAGTTTCCTTCAAGAGAACATTCAGTACTTC. This encodes CASSFLQENIQYF.

The gene calls are TRBV27 and TRBJ2-3, with 8 bases identical to TRBD1. Germline CDR1 is MNHEY and CDR2 is SMNVEV (reference sequence). The trim removed 0 bases at V and 3 bases at J, leaving 2 bases unmatched. The CDR3 consists of 15 residues. This CDR3 is CASSLSTGGTDTQYF. In DNA form, the CDR3 reads TGTGCCAGCAGTTTATCAACAGGGGGGACAGATACGCAGTATTTT.

For the CDR3, the DNA is TGTGCCAGCAGCTTTTGGCGGGGCCAAGAGACCCAGTACTTC. Translating gives CASSFWRGQETQYF. The chain joins TRBV7-2 to TRBJ2-5; a weak D match, TRBD2 (6 bases). The CDR3 contains 14 residues. The germline gives CDR1 SGHTA, CDR2 FQGNSA. The V end was cut by 3 bases, the J end by 1 base, with 9 bases between.

CDR3 sequence: CASSLSGATNEKLFF. DNA for the CDR3: TGTGCCAGCAGTTTGAGCGGTGCAACTAATGAAAAACTGTTTTTT. The rearrangement links TRBV28 to TRBJ1-4; D is unresolved. The CDR3 is 15 residues long. Germline V gene data show CDR1 as MDHEN and CDR2 as SYDVKM. Trimming took 3 bases from V and 0 from J, leaving 8 bases between them.

The rearrangement links TRBV7-9 to TRBJ1-1, with TRBD1 identical over 7 bases. Trimming at V came to 11 bases and at J to 6 bases, leaving 12 bases not matched to a gene. This CDR3 has 13 amino acids. Germline V gene data show CDR1 as SEHNR and CDR2 as FQNEAQ (reference sequence). CDR3 sequence: CAAQRRQGAEAFF. Written as DNA, the CDR3 is TGTGCCGCCCAGAGGAGGCAGGGGGCTGAAGCTTTCTTT.

V usage is TRBV11-2 and J usage is TRBJ1-1; D gene unclear. The germline V gene has CDR1 SGHAT and CDR2 FQNNGV. V lost 5 bases to trimming and J lost 1 base, with 11 bases between them. The CDR3 length is 14 residues. This CDR3 reads CASSARLRNTEAFF. The CDR3 nucleotides read TGTGCCAGCAGCGCGAGACTCAGGAACACTGAAGCTTTCTTT.

V and J are TRBV11-2 and TRBJ1-6; the D is unclear. V lost 4 bases and J 6 bases, leaving 10 bases between the germline ends. This CDR3 contains 14 residues. CDR1 SGHAT and CDR2 FQNNGV come from the germline V gene. The CDR3 DNA reads TGTGCCAGCAGCTACCTAGGTGGTAATTCACCCCTCCACTTT. Protein sequence: CASSYLGGNSPLHF.

The chain combines TRBV15 with TRBJ1-4; 10 nucleotides match TRBD1. CDR3 length equals 15 residues. CDR1 is LNHNV, CDR2 YYDKDF, per germline (reference sequence). V lost 2 bases to trimming and J lost 7 bases; unmatched junction nucleotides: 4. CDR3 in DNA: TGTGCCACCAGCAGACTTGGGACAGGGGTTGAAAAACTGTTTTTT. This codes for CATSRLGTGVEKLFF.

CDR3 nucleotides: TGTGCCTGGAGTGTGTTCGCGGGAGGGCCCGGGGAGCTGTTTTTT. It codes for CAWSVFAGGPGELFF. The chain employs TRBV30 and TRBJ2-2; 9 positions agree with TRBD2. With 0 bases clipped from V and 6 bases from J, the junction kept 5 bases outside the gene matches. CDR3 length equals 15 residues. CDR1 GTSNPN and CDR2 SVGIG come from the germline V gene (reference sequence).

CDR3 nucleotide sequence: TGTGCCAGCAGTCAACAGGGGGGGGAGAACAATGAGCAGTTCTTC. This gives the protein CASSQQGGENNEQFF. The V call is TRBV11-3, the J call TRBJ2-1; a possible D gene is TRBD1 (8 bases). The CDR3 is 15 residues long. V dropped 6 bases and J dropped 5 bases, with 17 bases sitting between them. Germline V gene data show CDR1 as SGHNT and CDR2 as YENEEA.

This clone came up once. V gene TRBV6-6 combines with J gene TRBJ1-2; a possible D gene is TRBD1 (5 bases). CDR1 MNHNY and CDR2 SVGAGI come from the germline V gene (reference sequence). Between the trimmed V and J ends, which lost 2 bases and 8 bases, there was a span of 6 bases. The CDR3 is 11 amino acids. CDR3 protein: CASSYRGGYTF. CDR3 sequence (DNA): TGTGCCAGCAGTTACAGGGGCGGCTACACCTTC.

V gene TRBV6-2 or TRBV6-3 combines with J gene TRBJ1-6, with D possibly being TRBD1 (6 bases). The V end was cut by 2 bases, the J end by 7 bases, with 6 bases between. Looked up from germline, CDR1 is MNHEY and CDR2 is SVGEGT. The CDR3 spans 13 residues. This chain's CDR3 is CASSYGTNSPLHF. CDR3 sequence (DNA): TGTGCCAGCAGTTACGGGACAAATTCACCCCTCCACTTT.

The CDR3 loop reads CASRRGDRTDTQYF. The DNA for the CDR3 is TGCGCCAGTAGACGGGGGGATCGCACAGATACGCAGTATTTT. This chain uses TRBV5-1 with TRBJ2-3, with 7 bases identical to TRBD2. The V and J ends lost 8 bases and 1 base, in that order; junction bases with no gene match: 7. Per germline, CDR1 SGHRS and CDR2 YFSETQ. This CDR3 region has 14 residues.

The rearrangement joins TRBV6-5 to TRBJ1-2; TRBD1 matches 9 bases. This CDR3 has 14 residues. The junction had 3 bases not matched to a gene; V was cut back by 2 bases and J by 5 bases. Germline CDR1 reads MNHEY; CDR2 reads SVGAGI. The CDR3 DNA reads as TGTGCCAGCAGTTACGACAGGGGGAAGTATGGCTACACCTTC. Translated: CASSYDRGKYGYTF.

This clone came up once. V is TRBV9 and J is TRBJ1-6; D call uncertain. The germline V and J ends were trimmed by 7 bases and 6 bases, with 8 bases remaining between them. The CDR3 length is 12 residues. The V gene's germline CDR1 is SGDLS and CDR2 YYNGEE. The CDR3: CASGPPNSPLHF. In DNA form, the CDR3 reads TGTGCCAGCGGCCCCCCTAATTCACCCCTCCACTTT.

V and J are TRBV10-3 and TRBJ2-2; 14 bases line up with TRBD2. This CDR3 comprises 17 residues. Germline lookup yields CDR1 ENHRY and CDR2 SYGVKD. J gave up 1 base and V 6 bases, and 4 bases lay outside the gene matches. CDR3: CAISRTSGGMNTGELFF. In DNA, the CDR3 is TGTGCCATCAGCAGGACTAGCGGGGGGATGAACACCGGGGAGCTGTTTTTT.

The chain has TRBV30 and TRBJ2-5, with a possible D match to TRBD1 (6 bases). CDR3 length: 13 residues. Trimming left V 7 bases short and J 2 bases short, with 14 bases between. In germline, CDR1 is GTSNPN, CDR2 SVGIG (reference sequence). CDR3 DNA sequence: TGTGCCTCTCTGACAGGCGTACAAGAGACCCAGTACTTC. Its protein is CASLTGVQETQYF.